Listed below are T cell receptor beta chains from one sample, sequenced in a study of blood T cell repertoires in COVID-19. Here immunoSEQ multiplex PCR was the method, and the copy in TCRdb shows in-frame clones only, minus some. There are approximately 300,000 clones in the sample; approximately 90% occur only once, and roughly 2% lies in the top ten. Input material: peripheral blood. The receptors shown here come from a man in his late teens or twenties with active or convalescent COVID-19. CDR3s include the opening cysteine and the closing phenylalanine or tryptophan. The order of the fields is D gene, clone size, J gene, V gene, CDR3 protein, CDR3 DNA. D genes are given only for firm matches. Not all rows give a size; the values are once, few, many and, for expanded clones, a class.

d_call: .
clone_size: .
j_call: TRBJ1-3
v_call: TRBV28
cdr3_aa: CASSERAGGRVNTIYF
cdr3_nt: TGTGCCAGCAGCGAAAGAGCGGGAGGGCGGGTAAACACCATATATTTT

d_call: TRBD2
clone_size: once
j_call: TRBJ2-7
v_call: TRBV6-4
cdr3_aa: CAGGLAGSYEQYF
cdr3_nt: TGTGCCGGGGGACTAGCGGGATCCTACGAGCAGTACTTC

d_call: TRBD1
clone_size: .
j_call: TRBJ2-7
v_call: TRBV6-6
cdr3_aa: CASSNPDRAYEQYF
cdr3_nt: TGTGCCAGCAGCAATCCGGACAGGGCATACGAGCAGTACTTC

d_call: .
clone_size: .
j_call: TRBJ2-5
v_call: TRBV11-2
cdr3_aa: CASSSWAVRETQYF
cdr3_nt: TGTGCCAGCAGCTCGTGGGCAGTAAGGGAGACCCAGTACTTC

d_call: TRBD1
clone_size: .
j_call: TRBJ1-1
v_call: TRBV5-1
cdr3_aa: CASSSGQGDMNTEAFF
cdr3_nt: TGCGCCAGCAGCTCGGGACAGGGGGACATGAACACTGAAGCTTTCTTT

d_call: TRBD1
clone_size: once
j_call: TRBJ2-3
v_call: TRBV7-6
cdr3_aa: CASSPRQGYGTDTQYF
cdr3_nt: TGTGCCAGCAGCCCAAGACAGGGGTACGGCACAGATACGCAGTATTTT

d_call: .
clone_size: few
j_call: TRBJ2-5
v_call: TRBV24-1
cdr3_aa: CATSDNRVQETQYF
cdr3_nt: TGTGCCACCAGTGACAACAGGGTTCAAGAGACCCAGTACTTC

d_call: TRBD2
clone_size: .
j_call: TRBJ2-1
v_call: TRBV5-1
cdr3_aa: CASSRLAGDNEQFF
cdr3_nt: TGCGCCAGCAGCAGACTAGCGGGAGACAATGAGCAGTTCTTC

d_call: TRBD1
clone_size: .
j_call: TRBJ1-1
v_call: TRBV25-1
cdr3_aa: CASSESVIPGQGEAFF
cdr3_nt: TGTGCCAGCAGTGAGTCCGTAATACCGGGACAGGGAGAAGCTTTCTTT

d_call: TRBD1
clone_size: .
j_call: TRBJ2-1
v_call: TRBV5-1
cdr3_aa: CASSLASPGQVVYEQFF
cdr3_nt: TGCGCCAGCAGCTTGGCCTCTCCGGGACAGGTGGTGTATGAGCAGTTCTTC

d_call: .
clone_size: .
j_call: TRBJ2-5
v_call: TRBV5-6
cdr3_aa: CASSSPVYQETQYF
cdr3_nt: TGTGCCAGCAGTTCTCCGGTGTACCAAGAGACCCAGTACTTC

d_call: .
clone_size: .
j_call: TRBJ2-7
v_call: TRBV6-1
cdr3_aa: CASSEPQGFWYEQYF
cdr3_nt: TGTGCCAGCAGTGAACCGCAGGGTTTTTGGTACGAGCAGTACTTC

d_call: .
clone_size: once
j_call: TRBJ2-1
v_call: TRBV11-2
cdr3_aa: CASSSGRGNEQFF
cdr3_nt: TGTGCCAGCAGCTCTGGAAGGGGAAATGAGCAGTTCTTC

d_call: TRBD2
clone_size: .
j_call: TRBJ2-7
v_call: TRBV9
cdr3_aa: CASSVYGLAGVEQYF
cdr3_nt: TGTGCCAGCAGCGTATATGGGCTAGCGGGAGTCGAGCAGTACTTC

d_call: .
clone_size: .
j_call: TRBJ2-7
v_call: TRBV28
cdr3_aa: CASSFIGEISYEQYF
cdr3_nt: TGTGCCAGCAGTTTTATTGGTGAGATATCCTACGAGCAGTACTTC

d_call: TRBD2
clone_size: .
j_call: TRBJ2-3
v_call: TRBV27
cdr3_aa: CASRQPSAGVIDTQYF
cdr3_nt: TGTGCCAGCAGGCAACCGTCAGCGGGAGTTATAGATACGCAGTATTTT